The source of this T cell receptor (beta chain) is a study of shared clonotypes between healthy human individuals. Profiled with immunoSEQ multiplex PCR; TCRdb holds only in-frame clones, not every one. The sample has some 630,000 clones, approximately 96% seen once. CD45RO negativity and positive selection for CCR7 defined naive CD8 cells, a population that excluded terminally differentiated effector memory CD45RA+ cells. CDR3 length: 15 amino acids. Per the germline V gene, CDR1 is SGHRS and CDR2 is YFSETQ. Trimming pared 0 bases from V and 3 bases from J, leaving 13 bases between. This chain joins TRBV5-1 and TRBJ2-7; TRBD1 might be the D (6 bases). Sequencing used naive CD8+ T cells sorted from blood. The receptor was isolated from a woman under 40 in good health. The CDR3 DNA reads TGCGCCAGCAGCTTGGATCACGGGACAATCTACGAGCAGTACTTC. It specifies CASSLDHGTIYEQYF. Full variable domain (remainder filled in from reference TRBV5-1 and TRBJ2-7): KAGVTQTPRYLIKTRGQQVTLSCSPISGHRSVSWYQQTPGQGLQFLFEYFSETQRNKGNFPGRFSGRQFSNSRSEMNVSTLELGDSALYLCASSLDHGTIYEQYFGPGTRLTVT.